This passage covers 2 T cell receptor beta chains from one sample sequenced in a study of cytomegalovirus exposure and HLA in healthy donors. PCR used 60 Vbeta primers and 13 Jbeta primers. Sequencing was performed with immunoSEQ multiplex PCR; in TCRdb, only in-frame clones are kept and a portion is missing. The table has around 90,000 clones, approximately 60% seen once; the top ten hold around 5%. Sequencing was carried out using PBMCs. The origin of the receptors is a young woman in good health and CMV-seropositive.

There are a few counts of this clone. This sequence joins TRBV5-1 and TRBJ2-1, with 7 bases aligning to TRBD2. This CDR3 is built from 16 residues. V trimming: 5 bases; J trimming: 5 bases; junction bases outside the gene matches: 13. The germline V gene has CDR1 SGHRS and CDR2 YFSETQ. CDR3 nucleotide sequence: TGCGCCAGCAGTTTGCGCCCCTCCGGGACTAACAATGAGCAGTTCTTC. It is translated as CASSLRPSGTNNEQFF. Combining the CDR3 with reference TRBV5-1 and TRBJ2-1 gives the whole variable domain KAGVTQTPRYLIKTRGQQVTLSCSPISGHRSVSWYQQTPGQGLQFLFEYFSETQRNKGNFPGRFSGRQFSNSRSEMNVSTLELGDSALYLCASSLRPSGTNNEQFFGPGTRLTVL.

The chain is built from TRBV29-1 and TRBJ1-1; 9 positions agree with TRBD1. With 4 bases clipped from V and 4 bases from J, the junction kept 1 base outside the gene matches. The CDR3 has 12 residues. Looked up from germline, CDR1 is SQVTM and CDR2 is ANQGSEA. The CDR3 sequence: CSVGDRVTEAFF. DNA of the CDR3: TGCAGCGTTGGGGACAGGGTCACTGAAGCTTTCTTT.